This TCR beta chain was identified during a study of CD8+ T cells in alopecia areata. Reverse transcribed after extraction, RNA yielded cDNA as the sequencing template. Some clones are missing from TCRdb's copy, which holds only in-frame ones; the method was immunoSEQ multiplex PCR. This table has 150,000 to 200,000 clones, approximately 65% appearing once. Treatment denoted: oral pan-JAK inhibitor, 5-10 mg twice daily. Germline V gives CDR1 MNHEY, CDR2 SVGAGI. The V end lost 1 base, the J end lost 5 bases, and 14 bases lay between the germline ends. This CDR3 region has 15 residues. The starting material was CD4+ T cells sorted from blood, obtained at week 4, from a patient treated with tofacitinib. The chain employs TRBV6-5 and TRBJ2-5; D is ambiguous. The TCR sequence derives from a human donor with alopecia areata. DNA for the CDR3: TGTGCCAGCAGTTACTTGGCTCGTGTAGGGGAGACCCAGTACTTC. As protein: CASSYLARVGETQYF.